This is a list of T cell receptor beta chains from one sample in a study of T cell responses to AZD1222 COVID-19 vaccine. Measured with immunoSEQ multiplex PCR; TCRdb has only the in-frame clones, and not every one. The sample holds around 140,000 clones, about 91% seen once. Sequenced here: peripheral blood, sampled 28 days after the second AZD1222 dose. These receptors were collected from an adult who received the AZD1222 COVID-19 vaccine. Both conserved end residues are part of each CDR3.

V	CDR3
TRBV11-3	CASSLEASGRQTKSYNEQFF
TRBV3-1/TRBV3-2	CASSLSGRAATGELFF
TRBV2	CASRRTGVEKLFF
TRBV28	CASSSTGSGANVLTF
TRBV6-1	CASSELETDSNQPQHF
TRBV6-5	CASSLGTNFGNTIYF
TRBV2	CASRRPTSGSYEQYF
TRBV7-4	CASSSSLLAGDEQYF
TRBV9	CASSVVAGGTDYEQYF
TRBV18	CASSPTRDGRGYNEQFF
TRBV18	CASSPSPGAGYGYTF
TRBV3-1/TRBV3-2	CASSQEGRGYNSPLHF
TRBV5-6	CASRASGSAYEQYF
TRBV4-1	CASSQDFASGRVDTGELFF
TRBV4-1	CASSPERTSVGNEQFF
TRBV10-3	CAISESTAYGYTF
TRBV19	CASSQDGNTEAFF
TRBV4-2	CASSTSGTGNEKLFF
TRBV21-1	CASTNHWTARWVPNQPQHF
TRBV6-5	CASRGQAANTGELFF
TRBV6-5	CASRYSGQPNQPQHF
TRBV5-1	CASSTGQGPDTQYF
TRBV9	CASSRREGLSEQYF
TRBV30	CAWTAGQGLQYF